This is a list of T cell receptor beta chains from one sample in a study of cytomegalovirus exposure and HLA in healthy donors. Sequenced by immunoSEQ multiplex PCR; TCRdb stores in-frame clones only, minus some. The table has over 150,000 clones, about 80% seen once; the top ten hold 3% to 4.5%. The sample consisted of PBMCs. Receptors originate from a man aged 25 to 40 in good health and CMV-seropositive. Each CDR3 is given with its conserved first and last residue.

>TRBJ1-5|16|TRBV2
CASKPGQGVTRQPQHF
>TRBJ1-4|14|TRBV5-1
CASSHGTGDEKLFF
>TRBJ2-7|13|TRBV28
CASSQGSPYEQYF
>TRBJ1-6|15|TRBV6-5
CASSYDSSYNSPLHF
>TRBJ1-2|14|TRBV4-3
CASSQDSDTYGYTF
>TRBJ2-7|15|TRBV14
CASSQEAAGTYEQYF
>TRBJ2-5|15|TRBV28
CASIPGGPPLETQYF
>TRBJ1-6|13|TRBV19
CASTGAGYSPLHF
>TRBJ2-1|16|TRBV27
CASSLSRDSRGDEQFF
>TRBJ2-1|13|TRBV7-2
CASSPIRGREQFF
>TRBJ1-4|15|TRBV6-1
CASSPRRTGGEKLFF
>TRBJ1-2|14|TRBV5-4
CASSSRGPDYGYTF
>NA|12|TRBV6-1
CASSERDYEQYF
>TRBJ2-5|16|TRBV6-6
CASSYSRGSHQETQYF
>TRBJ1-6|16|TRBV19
CASSIQGATHNSPLHF
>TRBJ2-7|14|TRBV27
CASSLLAGSYEQYF
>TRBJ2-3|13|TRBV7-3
CASSFTRTDTQYF
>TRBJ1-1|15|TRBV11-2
CASSFTGGSGTEAFF
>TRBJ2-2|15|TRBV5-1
CASSLTGRGTGELFF